This TCR beta chain was found in a study of shared clonotypes between healthy human individuals. Profiled with immunoSEQ multiplex PCR; TCRdb holds only in-frame clones, not every one. The sample gives about 1.5 million clones, around 98% of which show up once; about 0.4% is in the top ten. The germline V gene has CDR1 MNHEY and CDR2 SMNVEV (reference sequence). The CDR3 has 19 amino acids. Trimming removed 5 bases from V and 2 bases from J; junction bases left unmatched: 16. Sequenced: naive CD4+ T cells sorted from blood. Noted subset: CD45RA+ positively selected. The V gene is TRBV27, the J gene TRBJ2-2; the match to TRBD1 covers 8 bases. The receptor's source is a man aged 25 to 40 in good health. CDR3: CASSHRQGWGGPNTGELFF. The CDR3 bases are TGTGCCAGCAGTCACCGACAGGGGTGGGGCGGACCCAACACCGGGGAGCTGTTTTTT.